This T cell receptor (beta chain) was observed in a study of CD8 T cells in ankylosing spondylitis. Construction of TCR beta libraries was performed using quantitative 5'-RACE with molecular barcodes. One entry per CDR3 protein, called by TCRdb with MiXCR from the 5' RACE reads. The table records 290,000 or so distinct CDR3 sequences, under 25% of them present only once. About this clonotype itself: As yet, its antigen is unknown.

General study points: Clones tied to disease were said to be significantly enriched in matched ankylosing spondylitis synovial fluid. Some of the motif variants had earlier been found in reactive arthritis patients' fluid and blood. In ankylosing spondylitis blood, a motif of seven to nine highly homologous TCR beta variants appeared characteristic.

This CDR3 has 14 amino acids. The trim removed 4 bases at V and 2 bases at J, leaving 6 bases unmatched. Per germline, CDR1 SGHKS and CDR2 YYEKEE (reference sequence). V usage is TRBV5-5 and J usage is TRBJ2-7, with 7 bases identical to TRBD1. The sequence came from a female donor with ankylosing spondylitis or in good health (not recorded which). The sequencing sample was made of blood, either unsorted or a sorted T cell fraction (not recorded which). CDR3 protein: CASSRGQTAYEQYF. DNA of the CDR3: TGTGCCAGCAGCCGGGGACAGACGGCCTACGAGCAGTACTTC.